The following is a T cell receptor (beta chain) sequence with its context. Generated by immunoSEQ multiplex PCR, the TCRdb table keeps only in-frame clones and is missing some. The sample lists 87,000 or so clones; 70% to 90% were seen once. This sample was included in a study of blood T cell repertoires in COVID-19. The Seattle site enrolled patients during active infection and followed them longitudinally. The CDR3 runs 17 residues. V lost 5 bases to trimming and J lost 0 bases, with 19 bases between them. Germline V gene sequence: CDR1 SEHNR, CDR2 FQNEAQ (reference sequence). The chain links TRBV7-9 to TRBJ1-1; D is possibly TRBD1 (5 bases). The TCR was taken from a woman of 80 years or more with COVID-19, enrolled during active disease. The specimen was peripheral blood. The DNA of the CDR3 is TGTGCCAGCAGCCCGAGGACCCAGGGCCTCATGAACACTGAAGCTTTCTTT. Translated, it gives CASSPRTQGLMNTEAFF.